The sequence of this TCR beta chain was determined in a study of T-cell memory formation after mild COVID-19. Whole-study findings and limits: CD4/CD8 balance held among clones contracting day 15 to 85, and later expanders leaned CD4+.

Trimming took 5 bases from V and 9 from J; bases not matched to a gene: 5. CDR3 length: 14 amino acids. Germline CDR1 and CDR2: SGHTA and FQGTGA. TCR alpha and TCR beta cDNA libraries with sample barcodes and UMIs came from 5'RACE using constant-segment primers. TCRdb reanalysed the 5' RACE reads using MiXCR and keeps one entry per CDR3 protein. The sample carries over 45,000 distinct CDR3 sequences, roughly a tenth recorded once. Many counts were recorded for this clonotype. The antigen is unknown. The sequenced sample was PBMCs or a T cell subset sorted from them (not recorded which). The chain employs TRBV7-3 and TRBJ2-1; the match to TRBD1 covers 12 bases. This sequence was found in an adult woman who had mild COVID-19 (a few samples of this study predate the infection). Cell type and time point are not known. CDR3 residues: CASSLGTGGFEQFF. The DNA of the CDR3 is TGTGCCAGCAGCCTCGGGACAGGGGGCTTTGAGCAGTTCTTC.